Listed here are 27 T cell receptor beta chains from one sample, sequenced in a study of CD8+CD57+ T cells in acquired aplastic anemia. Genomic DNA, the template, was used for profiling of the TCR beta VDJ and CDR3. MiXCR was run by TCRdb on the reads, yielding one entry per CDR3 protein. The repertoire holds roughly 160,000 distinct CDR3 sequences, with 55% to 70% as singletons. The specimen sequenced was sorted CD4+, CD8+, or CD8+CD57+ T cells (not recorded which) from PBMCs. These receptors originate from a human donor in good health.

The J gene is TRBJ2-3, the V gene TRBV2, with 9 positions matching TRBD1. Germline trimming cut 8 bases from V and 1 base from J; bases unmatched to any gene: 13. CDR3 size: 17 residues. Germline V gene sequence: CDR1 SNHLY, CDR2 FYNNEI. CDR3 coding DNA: TGTGCCAGCGATATCTCTCAAACAGGGGGCGGCACAGATACGCAGTATTTT. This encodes CASDISQTGGGTDTQYF.

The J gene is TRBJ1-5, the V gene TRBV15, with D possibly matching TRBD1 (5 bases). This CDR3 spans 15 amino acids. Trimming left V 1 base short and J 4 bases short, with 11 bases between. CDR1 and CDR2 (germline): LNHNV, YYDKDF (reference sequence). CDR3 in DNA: TGTGCCACCAGCAGAGGGGGCCAGACGAATCAGCCCCAGCATTTT. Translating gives CATSRGGQTNQPQHF.

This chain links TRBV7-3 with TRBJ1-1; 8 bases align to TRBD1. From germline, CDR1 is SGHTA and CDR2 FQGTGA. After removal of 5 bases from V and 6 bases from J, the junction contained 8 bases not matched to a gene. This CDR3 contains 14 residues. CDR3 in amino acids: CASSLGQGFSEAFF. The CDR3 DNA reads TGTGCCAGCAGCCTCGGACAGGGTTTCTCTGAAGCTTTCTTT.

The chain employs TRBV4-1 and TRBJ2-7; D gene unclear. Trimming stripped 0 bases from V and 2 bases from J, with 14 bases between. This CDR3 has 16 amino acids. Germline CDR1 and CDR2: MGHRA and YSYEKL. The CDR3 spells CASSQDVEAVAYEQYF. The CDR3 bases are TGCGCCAGCAGCCAAGATGTAGAGGCCGTGGCCTACGAGCAGTACTTC.

The CDR3 loop is CASSSSGTSGMYEQFF. CDR3 DNA: TGTGCCAGCAGTTCCTCCGGGACTAGCGGGATGTACGAGCAGTTCTTC. The V gene is TRBV28, the J gene TRBJ2-1; 13 nucleotides align to TRBD2. Germline V gives CDR1 MDHEN, CDR2 SYDVKM. This CDR3 has 16 residues. V was pared by 4 bases and J by 10 bases, with 10 bases of the junction left unmatched.

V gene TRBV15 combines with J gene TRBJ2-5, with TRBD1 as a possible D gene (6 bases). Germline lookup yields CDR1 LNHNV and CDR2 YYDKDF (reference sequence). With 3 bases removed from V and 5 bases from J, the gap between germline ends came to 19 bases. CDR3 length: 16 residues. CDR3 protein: CATSSVGGRQVETQYF. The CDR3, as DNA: TGTGCCACCAGCAGCGTAGGGGGAAGGCAGGTGGAGACCCAGTACTTC.

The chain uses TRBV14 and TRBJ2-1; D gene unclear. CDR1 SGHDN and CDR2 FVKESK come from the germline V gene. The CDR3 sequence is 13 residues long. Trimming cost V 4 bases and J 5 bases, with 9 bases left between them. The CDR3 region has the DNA TGTGCCAGCAGCCCCTGGACGGACAATGAGCAGTTCTTC. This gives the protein CASSPWTDNEQFF.

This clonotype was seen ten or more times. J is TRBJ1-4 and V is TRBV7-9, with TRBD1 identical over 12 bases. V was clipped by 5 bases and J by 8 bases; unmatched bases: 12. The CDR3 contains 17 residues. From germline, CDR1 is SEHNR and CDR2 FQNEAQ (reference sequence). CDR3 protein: CASSPGTGGASHEKLFF. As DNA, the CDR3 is TGTGCCAGCAGCCCCGGGACAGGGGGCGCTTCGCACGAAAAACTGTTTTTT.

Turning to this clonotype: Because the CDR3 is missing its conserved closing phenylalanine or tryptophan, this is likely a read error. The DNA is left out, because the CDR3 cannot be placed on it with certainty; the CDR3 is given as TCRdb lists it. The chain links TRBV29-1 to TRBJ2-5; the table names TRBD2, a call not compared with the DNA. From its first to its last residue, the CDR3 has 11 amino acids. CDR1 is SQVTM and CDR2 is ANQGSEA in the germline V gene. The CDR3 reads CSVEDVAGRVY.

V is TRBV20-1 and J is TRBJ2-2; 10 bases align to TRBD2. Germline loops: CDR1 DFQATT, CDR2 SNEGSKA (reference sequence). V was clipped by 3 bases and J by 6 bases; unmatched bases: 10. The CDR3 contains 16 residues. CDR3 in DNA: TGCAGTGCTAGCAGATGGGGAGCGGGAGGGCCCGGGGAGCTGTTTTTT. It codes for CSASRWGAGGPGELFF.

CDR3 coding DNA: TGTGCCAGCAGCTTAGCGAGGGAGGGGGGCTACACCTTC. Its translation: CASSLAREGGYTF. The V and J genes are TRBV7-3 and TRBJ1-2, with D perhaps TRBD1 (5 bases). The CDR3 consists of 13 residues. CDR1 SGHTA and CDR2 FQGTGA come from the germline V gene. Between the trimmed V and J ends, which lost 2 bases and 8 bases, there was a span of 12 bases.

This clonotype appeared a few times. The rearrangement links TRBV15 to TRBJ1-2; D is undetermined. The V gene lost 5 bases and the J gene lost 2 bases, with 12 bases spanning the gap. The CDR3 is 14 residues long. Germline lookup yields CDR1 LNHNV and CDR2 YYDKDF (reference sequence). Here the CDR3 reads CATSYVLGNYGYTF. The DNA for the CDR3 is TGTGCCACCAGCTACGTCTTGGGGAACTATGGCTACACCTTC.

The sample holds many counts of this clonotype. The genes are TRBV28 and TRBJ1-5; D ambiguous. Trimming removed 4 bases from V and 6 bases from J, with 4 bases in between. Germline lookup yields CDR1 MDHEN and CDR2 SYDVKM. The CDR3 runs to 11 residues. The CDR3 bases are TGTGCCAGCAGTTCGGGTCAGCCCCAGCATTTT. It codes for CASSSGQPQHF.

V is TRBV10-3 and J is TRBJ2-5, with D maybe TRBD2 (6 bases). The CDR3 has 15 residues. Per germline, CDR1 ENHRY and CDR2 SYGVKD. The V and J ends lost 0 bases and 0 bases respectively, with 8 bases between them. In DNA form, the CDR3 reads TGTGCCATCAGTGAGTCGGAGGGATACCAAGAGACCCAGTACTTC. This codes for CAISESEGYQETQYF.

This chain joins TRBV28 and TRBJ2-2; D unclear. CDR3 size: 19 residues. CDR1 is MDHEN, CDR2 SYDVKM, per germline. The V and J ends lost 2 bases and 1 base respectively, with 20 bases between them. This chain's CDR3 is CASSLLSTGRPENTGELFF. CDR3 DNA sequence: TGTGCCAGCAGTTTACTTTCGACGGGCAGGCCGGAGAACACCGGGGAGCTGTTTTTT.

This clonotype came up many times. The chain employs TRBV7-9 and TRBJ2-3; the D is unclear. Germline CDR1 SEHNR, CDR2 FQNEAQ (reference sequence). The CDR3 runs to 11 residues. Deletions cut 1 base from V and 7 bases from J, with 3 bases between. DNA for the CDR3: TGTGCCAGCAGCTTAGAGTATACGCAGTATTTT. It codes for CASSLEYTQYF.

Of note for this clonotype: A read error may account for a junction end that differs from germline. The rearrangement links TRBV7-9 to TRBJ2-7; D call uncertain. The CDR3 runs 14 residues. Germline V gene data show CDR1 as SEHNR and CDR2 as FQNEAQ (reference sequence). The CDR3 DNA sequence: TGTGCCAACAGCTCGACGGACGGAAACTACGAGCAGTACTTC. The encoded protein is CANSSTDGNYEQYF.

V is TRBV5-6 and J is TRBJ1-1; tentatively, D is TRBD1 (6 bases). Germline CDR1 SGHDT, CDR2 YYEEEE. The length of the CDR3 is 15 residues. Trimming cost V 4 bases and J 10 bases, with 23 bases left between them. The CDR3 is CASSPRTEDSRAAFF. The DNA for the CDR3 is TGTGCCAGCAGCCCTCGGACAGAGGATAGTCGAGCAGCTTTCTTT.

Here the CDR3 DNA reads TGTGCCAGCAGCGCCGTGGGGGGCTTGAATCAGCCCCAGCATTTT. Translation gives CASSAVGGLNQPQHF. The gene calls are TRBV9 and TRBJ1-5; D may be TRBD1 (6 bases). Germline CDR1 is SGDLS and CDR2 is YYNGEE. Trimming stripped 3 bases from V and 4 bases from J, with 14 bases between. The CDR3 runs 15 residues.

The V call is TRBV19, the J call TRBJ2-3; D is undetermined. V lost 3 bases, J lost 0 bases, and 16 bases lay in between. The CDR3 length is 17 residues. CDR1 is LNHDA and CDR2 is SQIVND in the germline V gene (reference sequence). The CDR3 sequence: CASSMAVARTSTDTQYF. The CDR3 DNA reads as TGTGCCAGTAGTATGGCCGTAGCCAGAACTAGCACAGATACGCAGTATTTT.

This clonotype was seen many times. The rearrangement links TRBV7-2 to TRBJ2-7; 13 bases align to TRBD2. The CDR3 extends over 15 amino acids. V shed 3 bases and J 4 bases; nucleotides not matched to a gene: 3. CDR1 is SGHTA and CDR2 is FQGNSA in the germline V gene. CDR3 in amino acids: CASSFGLAGVYEQYF. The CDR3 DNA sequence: TGTGCCAGCAGCTTTGGACTAGCGGGGGTATACGAGCAGTACTTC.

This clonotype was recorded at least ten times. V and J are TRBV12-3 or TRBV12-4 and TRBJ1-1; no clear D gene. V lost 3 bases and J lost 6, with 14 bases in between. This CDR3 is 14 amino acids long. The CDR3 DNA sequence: TGTGCCAGCAGTTTTCGGGCCTTTAGGGCTGAAGCTTTCTTT. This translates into CASSFRAFRAEAFF.

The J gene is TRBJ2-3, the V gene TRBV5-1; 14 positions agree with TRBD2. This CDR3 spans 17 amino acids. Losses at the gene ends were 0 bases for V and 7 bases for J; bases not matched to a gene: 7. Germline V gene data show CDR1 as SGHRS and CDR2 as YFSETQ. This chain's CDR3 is CASSLAGLAGGTNTQYF. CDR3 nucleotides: TGCGCCAGCAGCTTGGCCGGACTAGCGGGGGGAACAAATACGCAGTATTTT.

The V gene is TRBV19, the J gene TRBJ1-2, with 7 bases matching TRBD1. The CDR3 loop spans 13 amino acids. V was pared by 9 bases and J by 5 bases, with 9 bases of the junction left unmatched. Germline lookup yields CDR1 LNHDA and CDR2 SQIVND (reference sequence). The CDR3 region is CARIQGQRYGYTF. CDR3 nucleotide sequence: TGTGCCAGAATTCAGGGACAGCGATATGGCTACACCTTC.

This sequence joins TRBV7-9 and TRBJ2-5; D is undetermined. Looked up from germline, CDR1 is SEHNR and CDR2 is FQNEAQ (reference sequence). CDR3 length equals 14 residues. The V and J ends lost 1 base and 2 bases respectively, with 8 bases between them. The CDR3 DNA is TGTGCCAGCAGCTTAGTTCCCCTTCAAGAGACCCAGTACTTC. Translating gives CASSLVPLQETQYF.

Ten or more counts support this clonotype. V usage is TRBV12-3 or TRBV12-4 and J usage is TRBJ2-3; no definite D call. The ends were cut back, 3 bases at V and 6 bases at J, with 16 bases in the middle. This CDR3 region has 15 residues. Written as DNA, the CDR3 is TGTGCCAGCAGTTTTTCAGGCGCGGTCGGGGATACGCAGTATTTT. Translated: CASSFSGAVGDTQYF.

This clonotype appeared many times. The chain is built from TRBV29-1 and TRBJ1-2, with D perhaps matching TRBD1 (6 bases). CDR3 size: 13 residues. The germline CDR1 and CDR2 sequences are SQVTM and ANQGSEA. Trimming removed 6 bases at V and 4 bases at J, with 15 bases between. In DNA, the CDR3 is TGCAGCGTCCGGACAGTCGTGGGCTATGGCTACACCTTC. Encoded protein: CSVRTVVGYGYTF.